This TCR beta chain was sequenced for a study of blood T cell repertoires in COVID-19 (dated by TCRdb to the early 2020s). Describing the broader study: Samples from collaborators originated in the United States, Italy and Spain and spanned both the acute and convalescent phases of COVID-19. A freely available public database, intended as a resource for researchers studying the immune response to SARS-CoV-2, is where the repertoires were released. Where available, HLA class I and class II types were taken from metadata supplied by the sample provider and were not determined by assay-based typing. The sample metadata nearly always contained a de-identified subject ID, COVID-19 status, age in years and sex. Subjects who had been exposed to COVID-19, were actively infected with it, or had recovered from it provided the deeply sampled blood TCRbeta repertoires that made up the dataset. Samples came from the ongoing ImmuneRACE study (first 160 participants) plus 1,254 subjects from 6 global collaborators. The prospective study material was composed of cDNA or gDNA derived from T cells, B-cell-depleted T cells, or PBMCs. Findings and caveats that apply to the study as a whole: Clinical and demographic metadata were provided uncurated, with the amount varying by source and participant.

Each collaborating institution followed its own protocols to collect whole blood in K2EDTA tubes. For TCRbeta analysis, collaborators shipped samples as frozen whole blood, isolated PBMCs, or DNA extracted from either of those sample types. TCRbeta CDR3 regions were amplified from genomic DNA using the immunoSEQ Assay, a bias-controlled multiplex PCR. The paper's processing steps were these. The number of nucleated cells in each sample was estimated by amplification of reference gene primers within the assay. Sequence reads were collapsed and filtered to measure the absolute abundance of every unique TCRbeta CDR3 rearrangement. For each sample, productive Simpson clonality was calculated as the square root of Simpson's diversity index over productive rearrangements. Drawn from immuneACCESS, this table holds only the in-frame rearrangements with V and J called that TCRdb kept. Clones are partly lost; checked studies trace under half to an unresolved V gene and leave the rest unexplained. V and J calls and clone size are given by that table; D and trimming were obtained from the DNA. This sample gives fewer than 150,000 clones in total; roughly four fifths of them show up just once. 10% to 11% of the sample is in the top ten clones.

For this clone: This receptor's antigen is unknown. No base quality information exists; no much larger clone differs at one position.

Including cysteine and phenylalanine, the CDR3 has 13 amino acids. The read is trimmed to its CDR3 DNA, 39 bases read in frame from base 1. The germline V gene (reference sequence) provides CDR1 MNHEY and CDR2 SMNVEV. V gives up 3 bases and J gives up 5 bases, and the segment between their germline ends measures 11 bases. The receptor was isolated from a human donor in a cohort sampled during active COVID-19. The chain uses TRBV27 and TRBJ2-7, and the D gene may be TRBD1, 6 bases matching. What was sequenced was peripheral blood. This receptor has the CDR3 CASSFNRADEQYF. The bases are TGTGCCAGCAGTTTTAACAGGGCGGACGAGCAGTACTTC.